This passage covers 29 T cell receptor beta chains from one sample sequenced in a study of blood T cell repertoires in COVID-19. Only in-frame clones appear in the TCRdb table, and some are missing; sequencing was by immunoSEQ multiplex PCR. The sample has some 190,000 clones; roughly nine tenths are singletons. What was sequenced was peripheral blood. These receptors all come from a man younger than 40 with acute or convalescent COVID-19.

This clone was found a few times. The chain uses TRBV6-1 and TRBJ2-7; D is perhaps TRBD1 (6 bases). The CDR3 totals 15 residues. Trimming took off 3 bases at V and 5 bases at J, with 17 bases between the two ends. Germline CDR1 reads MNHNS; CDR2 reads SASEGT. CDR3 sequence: CASSDVPTGSHEQYF. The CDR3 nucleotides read TGTGCCAGCAGTGATGTGCCGACAGGTTCCCACGAGCAGTACTTC.

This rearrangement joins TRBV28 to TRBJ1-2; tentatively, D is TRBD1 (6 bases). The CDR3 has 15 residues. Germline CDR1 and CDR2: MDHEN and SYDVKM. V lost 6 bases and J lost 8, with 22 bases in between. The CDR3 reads CASRGREGDLRGYTF. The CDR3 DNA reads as TGTGCCAGCAGGGGCAGGGAGGGGGATCTAAGGGGCTACACCTTC.

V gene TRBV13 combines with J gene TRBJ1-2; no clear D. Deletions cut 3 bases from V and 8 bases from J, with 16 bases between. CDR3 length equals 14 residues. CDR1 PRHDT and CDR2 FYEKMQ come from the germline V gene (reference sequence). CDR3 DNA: TGTGCCAGCAGCTTGAGTAAAAGGGAGAGGGGCTACACCTTC. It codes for CASSLSKRERGYTF.

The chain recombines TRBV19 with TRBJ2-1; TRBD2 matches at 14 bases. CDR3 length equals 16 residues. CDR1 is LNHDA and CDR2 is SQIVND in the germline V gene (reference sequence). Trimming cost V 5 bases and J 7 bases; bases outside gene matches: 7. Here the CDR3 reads CASSFPTSGRGNEQFF. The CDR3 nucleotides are TGTGCCAGTAGTTTCCCGACTAGCGGGAGGGGGAATGAGCAGTTCTTC. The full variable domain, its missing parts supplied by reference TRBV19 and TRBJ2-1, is DGGITQSPKYLFRKEGQNVTLSCEQNLNHDAMYWYRQDPGQGLRLIYYSQIVNDFQKGDIAEGYSVSREKKESFPLTVTSAQKNPTAFYLCASSFPTSGRGNEQFFGPGTRLTVL.

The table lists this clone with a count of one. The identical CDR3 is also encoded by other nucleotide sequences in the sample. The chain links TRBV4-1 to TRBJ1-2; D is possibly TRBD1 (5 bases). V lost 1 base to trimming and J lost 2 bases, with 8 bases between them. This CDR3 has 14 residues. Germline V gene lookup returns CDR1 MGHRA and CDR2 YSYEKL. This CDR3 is CASSQGGGNYGYTF. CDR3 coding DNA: TGCGCCAGCAGCCAAGGGGGGGGGAACTATGGCTACACCTTC.

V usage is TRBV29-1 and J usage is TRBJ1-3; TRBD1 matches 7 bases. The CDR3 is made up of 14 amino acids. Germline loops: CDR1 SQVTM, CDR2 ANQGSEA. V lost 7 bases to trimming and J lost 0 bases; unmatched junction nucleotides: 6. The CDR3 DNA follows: TGCAGCGCCTCAGGGGGGAGCTCTGGAAACACCATATATTTT. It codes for CSASGGSSGNTIYF.

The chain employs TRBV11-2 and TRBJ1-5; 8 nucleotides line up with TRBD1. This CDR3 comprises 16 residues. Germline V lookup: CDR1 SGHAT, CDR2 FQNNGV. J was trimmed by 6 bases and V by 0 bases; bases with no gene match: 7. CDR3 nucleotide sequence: TGTGCCAGCAGCTTAGATCGGATAACAGGGGGTCAGCCCCAGCATTTT. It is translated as CASSLDRITGGQPQHF.

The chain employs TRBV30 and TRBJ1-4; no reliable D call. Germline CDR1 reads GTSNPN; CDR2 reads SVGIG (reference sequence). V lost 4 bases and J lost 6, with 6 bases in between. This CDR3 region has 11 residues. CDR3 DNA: TGTGCCTGGAAACACCATGAAAAACTGTTTTTT. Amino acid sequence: CAWKHHEKLFF.

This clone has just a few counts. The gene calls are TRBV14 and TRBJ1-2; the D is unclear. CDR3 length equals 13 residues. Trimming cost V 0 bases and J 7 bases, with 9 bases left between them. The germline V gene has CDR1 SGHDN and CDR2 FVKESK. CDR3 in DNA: TGTGCCAGCAGCCAAGACACGGTTTTTGGCTACACCTTC. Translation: CASSQDTVFGYTF.

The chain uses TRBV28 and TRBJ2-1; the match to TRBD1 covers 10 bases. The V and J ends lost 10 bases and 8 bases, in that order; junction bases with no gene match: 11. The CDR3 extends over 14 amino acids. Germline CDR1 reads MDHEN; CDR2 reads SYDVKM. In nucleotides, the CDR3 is TGTGCCACGACGGGACAGGGGCAATGGGATGAGCAGTTCTTC. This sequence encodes CATTGQGQWDEQFF.

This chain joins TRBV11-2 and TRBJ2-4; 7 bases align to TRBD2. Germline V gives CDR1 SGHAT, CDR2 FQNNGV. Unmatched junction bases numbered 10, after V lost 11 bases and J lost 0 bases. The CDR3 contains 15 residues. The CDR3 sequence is CAPGPGRIAKNIQYF. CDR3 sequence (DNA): TGTGCCCCCGGACCCGGGAGGATAGCCAAAAACATTCAGTACTTC.

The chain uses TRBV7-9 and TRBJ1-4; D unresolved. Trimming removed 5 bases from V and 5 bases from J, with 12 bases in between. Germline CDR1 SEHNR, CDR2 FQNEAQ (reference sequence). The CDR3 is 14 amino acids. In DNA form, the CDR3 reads TGTGCCAGCAGCCGGGGTTTGGGAAATGAAAAACTGTTTTTT. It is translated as CASSRGLGNEKLFF.

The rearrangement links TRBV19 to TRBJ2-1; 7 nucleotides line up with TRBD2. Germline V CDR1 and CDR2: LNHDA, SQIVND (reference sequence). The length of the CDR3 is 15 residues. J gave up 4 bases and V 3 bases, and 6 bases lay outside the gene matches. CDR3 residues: CASSMTGGLYNEQFF. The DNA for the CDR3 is TGTGCCAGTAGTATGACGGGGGGTCTTTACAATGAGCAGTTCTTC.

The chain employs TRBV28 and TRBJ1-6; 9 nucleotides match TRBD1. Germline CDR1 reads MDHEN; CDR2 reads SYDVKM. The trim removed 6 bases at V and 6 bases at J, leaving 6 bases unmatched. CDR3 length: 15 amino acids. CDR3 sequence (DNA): TGTGCCAGCAGAGAGGGGACAGGGCTTAATTCACCCCTCCACTTT. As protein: CASREGTGLNSPLHF.

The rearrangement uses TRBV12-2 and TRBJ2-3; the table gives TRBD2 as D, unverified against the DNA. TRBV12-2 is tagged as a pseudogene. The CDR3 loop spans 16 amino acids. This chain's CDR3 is CASRLGGREGADTQYF. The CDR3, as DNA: TGTGCAAGTCGCTTAGGAGGGCGGGAGGGCGCAGATACGCAGTATTTT.

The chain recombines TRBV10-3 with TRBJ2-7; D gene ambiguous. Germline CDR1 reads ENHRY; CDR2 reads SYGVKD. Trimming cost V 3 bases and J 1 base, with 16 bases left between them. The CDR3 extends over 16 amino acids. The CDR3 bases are TGTGCCATCAGTGACTCTACGGTTCAAAATTCCTACGAGCAGTACTTC. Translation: CAISDSTVQNSYEQYF.

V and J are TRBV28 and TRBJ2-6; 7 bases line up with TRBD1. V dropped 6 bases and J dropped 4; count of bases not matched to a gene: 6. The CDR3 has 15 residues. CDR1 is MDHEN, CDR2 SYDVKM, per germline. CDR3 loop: CASRSGTAGANVLTF. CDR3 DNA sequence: TGTGCCAGCAGATCCGGGACAGCCGGGGCCAACGTCCTGACTTTC.

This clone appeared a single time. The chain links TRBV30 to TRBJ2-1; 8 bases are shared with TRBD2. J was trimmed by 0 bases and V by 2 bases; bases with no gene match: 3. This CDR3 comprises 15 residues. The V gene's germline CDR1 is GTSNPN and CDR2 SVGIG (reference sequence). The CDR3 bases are TGTGCCTGGAGTAGGCTAGCGGGCTCCTACAATGAGCAGTTCTTC. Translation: CAWSRLAGSYNEQFF.

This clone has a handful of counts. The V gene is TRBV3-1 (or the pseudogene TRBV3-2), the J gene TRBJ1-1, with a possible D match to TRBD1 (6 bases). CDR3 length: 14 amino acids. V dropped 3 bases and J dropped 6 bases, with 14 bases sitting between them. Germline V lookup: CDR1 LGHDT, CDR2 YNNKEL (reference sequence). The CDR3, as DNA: TGTGCCAGCAGCCAGATTGACAGGAAATCTGAAGCTTTCTTT. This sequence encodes CASSQIDRKSEAFF.

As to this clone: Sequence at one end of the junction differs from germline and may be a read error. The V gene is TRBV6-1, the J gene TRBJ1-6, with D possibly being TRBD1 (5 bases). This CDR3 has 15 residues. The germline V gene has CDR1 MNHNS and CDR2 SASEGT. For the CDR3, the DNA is TGTGCCAGCAGGGAAGACAGCTCCTATAATTCACCCCTCCACTTT. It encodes CASREDSSYNSPLHF.

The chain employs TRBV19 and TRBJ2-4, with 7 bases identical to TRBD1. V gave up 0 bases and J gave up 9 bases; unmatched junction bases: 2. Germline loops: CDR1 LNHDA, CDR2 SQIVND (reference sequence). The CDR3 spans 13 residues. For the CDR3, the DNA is TGTGCCAGTAGTATAGACAGGGGGAGCATTCAGTACTTC. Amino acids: CASSIDRGSIQYF.

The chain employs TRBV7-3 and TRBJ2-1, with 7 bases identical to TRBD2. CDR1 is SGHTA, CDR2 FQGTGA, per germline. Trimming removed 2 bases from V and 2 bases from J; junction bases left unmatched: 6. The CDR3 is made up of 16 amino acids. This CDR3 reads CASSLGPSGTYNEQFF. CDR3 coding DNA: TGTGCCAGCAGCTTAGGTCCTAGCGGAACCTACAATGAGCAGTTCTTC.

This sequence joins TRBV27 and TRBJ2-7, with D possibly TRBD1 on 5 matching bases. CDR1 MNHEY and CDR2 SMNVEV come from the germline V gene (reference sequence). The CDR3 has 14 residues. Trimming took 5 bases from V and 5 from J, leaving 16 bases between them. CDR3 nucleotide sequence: TGTGCCAGCAGTCCCCAGTGGCAGGGAAACGAGCAGTACTTC. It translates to CASSPQWQGNEQYF.

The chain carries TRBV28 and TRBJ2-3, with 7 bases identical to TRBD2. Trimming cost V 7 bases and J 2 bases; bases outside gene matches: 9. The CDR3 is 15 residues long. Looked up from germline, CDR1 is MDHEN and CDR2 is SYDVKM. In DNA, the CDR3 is TGTGCCAGCAAACTCCCGGGACTATACACAGATACGCAGTATTTT. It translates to CASKLPGLYTDTQYF.

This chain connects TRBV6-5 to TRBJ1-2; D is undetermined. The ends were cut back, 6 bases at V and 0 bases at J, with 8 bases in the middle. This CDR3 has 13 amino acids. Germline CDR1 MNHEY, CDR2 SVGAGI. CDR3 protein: CASSSRANYGYTF. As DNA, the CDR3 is TGTGCCAGCAGCTCCCGAGCTAACTATGGCTACACCTTC.

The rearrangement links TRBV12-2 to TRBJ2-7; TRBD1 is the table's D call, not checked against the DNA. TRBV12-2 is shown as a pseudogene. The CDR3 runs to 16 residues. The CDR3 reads CASRFLRTASFYEQYF. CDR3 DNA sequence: TGTGCAAGTCGCTTTTTACGGACAGCTTCTTTCTACGAGCAGTACTTC.

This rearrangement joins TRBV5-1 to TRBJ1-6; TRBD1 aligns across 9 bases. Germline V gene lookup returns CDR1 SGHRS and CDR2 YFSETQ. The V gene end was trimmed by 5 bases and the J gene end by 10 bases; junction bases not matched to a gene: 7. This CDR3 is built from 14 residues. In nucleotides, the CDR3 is TGCGCCAGCAGTTCCGGACAGGGGAGCTCACCCCTCCACTTT. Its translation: CASSSGQGSSPLHF.

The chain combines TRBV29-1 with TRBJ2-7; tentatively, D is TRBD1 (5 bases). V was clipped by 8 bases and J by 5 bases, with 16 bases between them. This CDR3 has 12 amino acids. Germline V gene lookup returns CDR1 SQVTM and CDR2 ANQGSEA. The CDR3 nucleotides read TGCAGCTTCGTTGGGGCGTTTGACGAGCAGTACTTC. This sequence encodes CSFVGAFDEQYF.

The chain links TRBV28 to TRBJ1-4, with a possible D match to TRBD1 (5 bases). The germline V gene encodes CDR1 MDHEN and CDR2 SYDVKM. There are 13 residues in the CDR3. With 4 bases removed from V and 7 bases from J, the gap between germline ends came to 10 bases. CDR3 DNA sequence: TGTGCCAGCAGTTACAGGTTGAGTGAAAAACTGTTTTTT. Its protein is CASSYRLSEKLFF.